The clone carrying this TCR beta chain was observed once. Its antigen remains unknown. The sort gate was single viable CD3+CD4+CD8-CD45RO+ cells for memory CD4+ T cells. This record comes from a study of memory CD4+ T cells and cytomegalovirus serostatus. The wider study: Donors were healthy Belgian adults, fewer than ten CMV seropositive and fewer than 30 seronegative. Study-level points and caveats: Suggested: most of the CMV-linked TCR signature lies in CD4+ memory cells. Each of 67 CMV-associated TCRbeta sequences occurred in one to five individuals.

Authors' analysis steps: After removing out-of-frame reads, 2,204,828 distinct TCRbeta sequences remained. Some clones are missing from TCRdb's copy, which holds only in-frame ones; the method was immunoSEQ multiplex PCR. V, J and clone size were drawn from that table, and D and trimming were deduced from the DNA. Among around 53,000 clones listed, approximately 80% were seen once. This CDR3 has 15 residues. CDR1 is ENHRY, CDR2 SYGVKD, per germline. Losses at the gene ends were 5 bases for V and 3 bases for J; bases not matched to a gene: 6. This TCR was recovered from an adult in good health and CMV-seropositive. The rearrangement joins TRBV10-3 to TRBJ1-2; TRBD1 aligns across 10 bases. Sequenced input: memory CD4+ T cells from blood. The CDR3 DNA is TGTGCCATCAGTAAGACAGGGGGCTCGGACTATGGCTACACCTTC. This codes for CAISKTGGSDYGYTF.